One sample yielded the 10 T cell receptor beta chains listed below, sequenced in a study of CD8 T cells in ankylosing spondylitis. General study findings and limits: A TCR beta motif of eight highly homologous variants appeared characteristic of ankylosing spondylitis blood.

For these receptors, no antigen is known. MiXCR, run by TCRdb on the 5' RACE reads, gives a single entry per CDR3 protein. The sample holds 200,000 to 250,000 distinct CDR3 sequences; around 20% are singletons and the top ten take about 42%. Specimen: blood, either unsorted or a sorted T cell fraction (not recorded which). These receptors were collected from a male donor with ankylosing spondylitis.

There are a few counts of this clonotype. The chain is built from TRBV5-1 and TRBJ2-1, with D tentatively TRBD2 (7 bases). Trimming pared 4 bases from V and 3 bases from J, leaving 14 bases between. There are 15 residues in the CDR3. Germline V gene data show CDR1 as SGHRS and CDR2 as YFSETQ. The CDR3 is CASSGRGGGYNEQFF. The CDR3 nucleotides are TGCGCCAGCAGCGGGAGGGGGGGAGGCTACAATGAGCAGTTCTTC.

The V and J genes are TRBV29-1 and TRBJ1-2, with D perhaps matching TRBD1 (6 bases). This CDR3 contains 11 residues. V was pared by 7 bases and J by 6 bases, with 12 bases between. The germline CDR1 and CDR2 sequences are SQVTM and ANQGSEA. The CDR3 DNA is TGCAGCGCCCGCCGGGACAATGGCTACACCTTC. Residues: CSARRDNGYTF.

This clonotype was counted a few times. CDR3 amino acids: CASSWGNPNGYTF. In DNA form, the CDR3 reads TGTGCCAGCAGCTGGGGGAATCCTAATGGCTACACCTTC. This chain connects TRBV5-6 to TRBJ1-2, with D maybe TRBD1 (5 bases). Germline lookup yields CDR1 SGHDT and CDR2 YYEEEE. V was pared by 3 bases and J by 6 bases, with 12 bases between. The CDR3 spans 13 residues.

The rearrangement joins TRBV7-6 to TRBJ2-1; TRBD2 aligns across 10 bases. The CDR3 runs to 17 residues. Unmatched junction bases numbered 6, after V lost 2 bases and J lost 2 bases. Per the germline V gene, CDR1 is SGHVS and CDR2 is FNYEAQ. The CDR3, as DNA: TGTGCCAGCAGCTTATGGTCTAGCGGGAGTGCCTACAATGAGCAGTTCTTC. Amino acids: CASSLWSSGSAYNEQFF.

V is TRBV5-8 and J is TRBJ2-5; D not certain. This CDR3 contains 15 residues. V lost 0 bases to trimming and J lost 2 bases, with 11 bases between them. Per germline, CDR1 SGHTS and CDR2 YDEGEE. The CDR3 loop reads CASSLAPDIQETQYF. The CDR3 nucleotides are TGTGCCAGCAGCTTGGCCCCTGACATTCAAGAGACCCAGTACTTC.

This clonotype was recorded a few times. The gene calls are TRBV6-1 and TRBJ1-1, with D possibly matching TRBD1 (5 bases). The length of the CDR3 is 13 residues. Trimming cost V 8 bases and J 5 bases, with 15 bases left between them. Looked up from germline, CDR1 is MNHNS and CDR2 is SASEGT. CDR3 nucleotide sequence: TGTGCCAGCGCTTCCCTGAGGGGAACTGAAGCTTTCTTT. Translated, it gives CASASLRGTEAFF.

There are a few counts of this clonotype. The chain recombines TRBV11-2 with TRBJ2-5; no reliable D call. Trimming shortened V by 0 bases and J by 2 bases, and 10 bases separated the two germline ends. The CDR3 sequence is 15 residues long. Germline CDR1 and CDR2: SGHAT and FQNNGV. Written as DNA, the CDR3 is TGTGCCAGCAGCTTAGACCTGGTGGCTCAAGAGACCCAGTACTTC. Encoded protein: CASSLDLVAQETQYF.

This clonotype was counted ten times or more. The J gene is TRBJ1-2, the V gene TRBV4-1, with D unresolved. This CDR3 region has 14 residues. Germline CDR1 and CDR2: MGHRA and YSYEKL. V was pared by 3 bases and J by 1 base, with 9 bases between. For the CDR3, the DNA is TGCGCCAGCAGCCAGGAAGGAATTAACTATGGCTACACCTTC. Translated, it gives CASSQEGINYGYTF.

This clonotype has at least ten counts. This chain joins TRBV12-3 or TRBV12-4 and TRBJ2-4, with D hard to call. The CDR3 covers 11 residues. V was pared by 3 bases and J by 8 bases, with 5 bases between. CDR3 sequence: CASSFGDIQYF. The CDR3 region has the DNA TGTGCCAGCAGTTTCGGTGACATTCAGTACTTC.

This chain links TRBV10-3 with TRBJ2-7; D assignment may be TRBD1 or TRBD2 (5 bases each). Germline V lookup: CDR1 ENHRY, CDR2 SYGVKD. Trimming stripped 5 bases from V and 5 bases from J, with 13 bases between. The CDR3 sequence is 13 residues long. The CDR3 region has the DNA TGTGCCATCAGTAAGGGGCCAGCGGACGAGCAGTACTTC. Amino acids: CAISKGPADEQYF.